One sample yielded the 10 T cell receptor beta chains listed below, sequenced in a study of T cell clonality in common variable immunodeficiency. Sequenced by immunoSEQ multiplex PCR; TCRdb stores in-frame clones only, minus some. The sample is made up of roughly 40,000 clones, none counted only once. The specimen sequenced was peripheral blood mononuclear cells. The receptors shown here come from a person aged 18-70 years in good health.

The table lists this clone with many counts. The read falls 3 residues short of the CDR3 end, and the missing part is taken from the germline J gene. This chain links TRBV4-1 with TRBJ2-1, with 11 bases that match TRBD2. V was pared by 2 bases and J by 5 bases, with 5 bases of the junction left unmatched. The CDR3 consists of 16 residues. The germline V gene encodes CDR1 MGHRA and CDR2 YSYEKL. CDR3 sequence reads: CASSQTVAGGDNEQFF. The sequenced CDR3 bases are TGCGCCAGCAGCCAAACCGTAGCGGGGGGGGACAATGAG.

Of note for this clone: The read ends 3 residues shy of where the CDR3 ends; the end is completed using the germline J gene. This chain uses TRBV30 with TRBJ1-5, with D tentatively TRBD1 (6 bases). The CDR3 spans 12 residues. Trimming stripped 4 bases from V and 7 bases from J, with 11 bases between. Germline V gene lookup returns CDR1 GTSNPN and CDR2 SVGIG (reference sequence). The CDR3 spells CAWNRERQPQHF. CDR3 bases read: TGTGCCTGGAACAGGGAGAGGCAGCCC.

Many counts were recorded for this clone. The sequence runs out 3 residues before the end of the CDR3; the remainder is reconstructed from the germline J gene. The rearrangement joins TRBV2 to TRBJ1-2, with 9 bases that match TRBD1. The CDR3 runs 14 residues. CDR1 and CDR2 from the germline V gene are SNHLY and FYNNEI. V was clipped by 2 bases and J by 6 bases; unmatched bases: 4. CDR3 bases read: TGTGCCAGCAGTGAATTTACAGGGGGCGATGGC. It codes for CASSEFTGGDG. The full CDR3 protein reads CASSEFTGGDGYTF.

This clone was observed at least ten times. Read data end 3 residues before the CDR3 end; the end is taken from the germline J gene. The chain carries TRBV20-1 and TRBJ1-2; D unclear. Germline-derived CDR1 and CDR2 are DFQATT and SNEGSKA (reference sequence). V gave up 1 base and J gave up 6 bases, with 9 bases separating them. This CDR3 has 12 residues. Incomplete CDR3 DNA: TGCAGTGCTAGAGCTGGTTCGGATGGC. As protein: CSARAGSDG. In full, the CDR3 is CSARAGSDGYTF.

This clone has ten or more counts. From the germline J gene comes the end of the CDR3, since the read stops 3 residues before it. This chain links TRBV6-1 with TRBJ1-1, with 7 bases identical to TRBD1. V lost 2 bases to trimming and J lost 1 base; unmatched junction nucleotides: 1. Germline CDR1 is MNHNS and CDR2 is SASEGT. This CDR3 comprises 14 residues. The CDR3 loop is CASSEWTGNTEAFF. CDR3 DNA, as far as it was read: TGTGCCAGCAGTGAATGGACAGGGAACACTGAA.

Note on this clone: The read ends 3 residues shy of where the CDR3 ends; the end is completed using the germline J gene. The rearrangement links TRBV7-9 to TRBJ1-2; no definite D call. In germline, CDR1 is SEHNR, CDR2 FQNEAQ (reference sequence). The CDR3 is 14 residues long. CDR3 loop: CASSPGLQIGHYTF. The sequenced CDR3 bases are TGTGCCAGCAGCCCCGGACTACAAATCGGGCAC.

CDR3 DNA, as far as it was read: TGTGCCAGCAGCACGGGGTTATCCGAACAAGAGACC. Translating it yields CASSTGLSEQET. Given in full, the CDR3 is CASSTGLSEQETQYF. The gene calls are TRBV11-3 and TRBJ2-5, with a possible D match to TRBD2 (5 bases). The CDR3 end falls 3 residues outside the read, so it is completed with the germline J gene. V lost 5 bases to trimming and J lost 2 bases, with 15 bases between them. The germline gives CDR1 SGHNT, CDR2 YENEEA. The CDR3 sequence is 15 residues long.

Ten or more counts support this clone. The sequenced part of the CDR3 DNA is TGCGCCAGCATCCCGGCCCGGACTAGCGGTACCACAGATACG. The encoded protein is CASIPARTSGTTDT. The whole CDR3 region reads CASIPARTSGTTDTQYF. The gene calls are TRBV23-1 and TRBJ2-3; TRBD2 matches at 10 bases. Sequencing ends 3 residues short of the CDR3 end; the germline J gene provides the rest. TRBV23-1 is filed as an ORF, its function uncertain. This CDR3 is 17 amino acids long. V lost 7 bases and J lost 2; bases outside the gene matches: 12.

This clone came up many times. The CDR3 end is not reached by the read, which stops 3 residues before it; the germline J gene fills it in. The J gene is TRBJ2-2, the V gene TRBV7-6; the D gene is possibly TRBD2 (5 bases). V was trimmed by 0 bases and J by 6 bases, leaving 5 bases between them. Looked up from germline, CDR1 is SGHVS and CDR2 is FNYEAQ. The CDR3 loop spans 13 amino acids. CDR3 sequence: CASSLASAGELFF. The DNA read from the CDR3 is TGTGCCAGCAGCTTAGCTAGCGCCGGGGAG. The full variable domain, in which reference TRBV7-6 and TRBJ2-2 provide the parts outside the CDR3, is GAGVSQSPRYKVTKRGQDVALRCDPISGHVSLYWYRQALGQGPEFLTYFNYEAQQDKSGLPNDRFSAERPEGSISTLTIQRTEQRDSAMYRCASSLASAGELFFGEGSRLTVL.

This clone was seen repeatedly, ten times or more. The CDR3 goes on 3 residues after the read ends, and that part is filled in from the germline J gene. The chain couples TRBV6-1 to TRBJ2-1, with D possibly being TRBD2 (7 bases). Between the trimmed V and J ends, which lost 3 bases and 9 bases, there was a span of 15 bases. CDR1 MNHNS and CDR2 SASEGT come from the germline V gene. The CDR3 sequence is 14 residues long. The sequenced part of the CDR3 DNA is TGTGCCAGCAGTGATAGGGGGGGGCAGGCTGAG. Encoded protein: CASSDRGGQAE. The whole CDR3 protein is CASSDRGGQAEQFF.